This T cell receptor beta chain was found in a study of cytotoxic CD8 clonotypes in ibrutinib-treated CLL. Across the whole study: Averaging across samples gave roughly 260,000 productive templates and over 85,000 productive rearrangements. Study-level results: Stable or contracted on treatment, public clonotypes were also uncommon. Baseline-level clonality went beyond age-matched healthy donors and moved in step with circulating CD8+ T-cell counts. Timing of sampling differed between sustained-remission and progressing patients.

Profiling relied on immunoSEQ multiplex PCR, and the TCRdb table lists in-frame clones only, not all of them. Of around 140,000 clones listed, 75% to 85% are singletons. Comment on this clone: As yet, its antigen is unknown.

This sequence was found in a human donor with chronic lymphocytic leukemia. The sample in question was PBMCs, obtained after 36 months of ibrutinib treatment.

This chain's CDR3 is CSVVEGPTKETQYF. CDR3 nucleotide sequence: TGCAGCGTTGTGGAGGGTCCCACCAAAGAGACCCAGTACTTC. The chain joins TRBV29-1 to TRBJ2-5, with D possibly TRBD2 on 6 matching bases. Trimming pared 4 bases from V and 3 bases from J, leaving 15 bases between. Germline V CDR1 and CDR2: SQVTM, ANQGSEA. The CDR3 runs 14 residues.